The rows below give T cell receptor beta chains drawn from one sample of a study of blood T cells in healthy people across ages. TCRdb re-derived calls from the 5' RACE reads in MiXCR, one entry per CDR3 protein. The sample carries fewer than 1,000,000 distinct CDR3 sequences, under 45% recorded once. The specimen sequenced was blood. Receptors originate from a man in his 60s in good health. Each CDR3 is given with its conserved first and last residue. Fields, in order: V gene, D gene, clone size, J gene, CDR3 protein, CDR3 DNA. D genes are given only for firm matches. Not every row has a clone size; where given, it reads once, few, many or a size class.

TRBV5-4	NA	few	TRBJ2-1	CASSLESSGSEQFF	TGTGCCAGCAGCTTGGAGAGTTCAGGGAGTGAGCAGTTCTTC
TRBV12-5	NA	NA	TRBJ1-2	CASGLVYGEGYTF	TGTGCTAGTGGTTTGGTATATGGGGAAGGCTACACCTTC
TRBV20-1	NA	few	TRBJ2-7	CSASIDQGLYEQYF	TGCAGTGCTAGTATTGACCAAGGGCTCTACGAGCAGTACTTC
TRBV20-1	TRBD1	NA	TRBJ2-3	CSARLDREYTQYF	TGCAGTGCTAGGCTAGACAGGGAGTATACGCAGTATTTT
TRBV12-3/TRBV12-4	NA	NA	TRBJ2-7	CASSKKTRDGIPYEQYF	TGTGCCAGCAGTAAGAAAACGAGGGACGGGATCCCCTACGAGCAGTACTTC
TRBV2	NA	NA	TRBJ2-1	CASSETGIGEQFF	TGTGCCAGCAGTGAAACGGGGATCGGTGAGCAGTTCTTC
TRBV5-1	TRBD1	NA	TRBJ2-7	CASSLDGQGAGEQYF	TGCGCCAGCAGCTTGGATGGACAGGGGGCGGGTGAGCAGTACTTC
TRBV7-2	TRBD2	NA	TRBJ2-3	CASSVGPSSGGYF	TGTGCCAGCAGCGTAGGTCCGTCTAGCGGGGGGTATTTT
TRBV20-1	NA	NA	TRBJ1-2	CSARDGNKGDYGYTF	TGCAGTGCTAGAGATGGGAACAAGGGCGACTATGGCTACACCTTC
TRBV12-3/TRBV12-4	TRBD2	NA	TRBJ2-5	CASTRAGEETQYF	TGTGCCAGCACCCGAGCGGGGGAAGAGACCCAGTACTTC
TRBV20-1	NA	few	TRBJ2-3	CSASSPFGRASTDTQYF	TGCAGTGCTAGTAGCCCTTTCGGGCGGGCTAGCACAGATACGCAGTATTTT
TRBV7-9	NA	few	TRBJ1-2	CASSQQTDYGYTF	TGTGCCAGCAGCCAACAGACAGACTATGGCTACACCTTC
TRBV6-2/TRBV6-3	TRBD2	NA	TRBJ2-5	CASSYSLPGLAGGQETQYF	TGTGCCAGCAGTTATTCCCTACCGGGACTAGCGGGGGGCCAAGAGACCCAGTACTTC
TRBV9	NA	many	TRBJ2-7	CASSVAPTGPSSYEQYF	TGTGCCAGCAGCGTAGCTCCCACCGGGCCCTCCTCCTACGAGCAGTACTTC
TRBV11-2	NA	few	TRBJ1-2	CASSLARATNYGYTF	TGTGCCAGCAGCTTAGCCAGGGCTACTAACTATGGCTACACCTTC
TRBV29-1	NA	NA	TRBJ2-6	CSVGSFGSGSGANVLTF	TGCAGCGTTGGATCCTTCGGCAGCGGATCTGGGGCCAACGTCCTGACTTTC
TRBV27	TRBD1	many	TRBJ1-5	CASSRAGTGYNQPQHF	TGTGCCAGCAGTCGGGCAGGGACAGGGTACAATCAGCCCCAGCATTTT
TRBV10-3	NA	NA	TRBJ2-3	CAISEEYSTDTQYF	TGTGCCATCAGTGAGGAGTACTCCACAGATACGCAGTATTTT
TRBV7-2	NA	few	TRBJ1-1	CASSREAFF	TGTGCCAGCAGCCGTGAAGCTTTCTTT
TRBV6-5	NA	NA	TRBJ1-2	CASSLTARHYGYTF	TGTGCCAGCAGCCTAACAGCCCGTCACTATGGCTACACCTTC
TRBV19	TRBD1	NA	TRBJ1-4	CASKLTGEYEKLFF	TGTGCCAGTAAATTGACAGGGGAGTATGAAAAACTGTTTTTT
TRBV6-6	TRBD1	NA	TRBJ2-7	CASMGTGEQYF	TGTGCCAGCATGGGGACAGGGGAGCAGTACTTC
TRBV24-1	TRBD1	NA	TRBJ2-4	CATSEGQGSKNIQYF	TGTGCCACCAGTGAAGGACAGGGAAGCAAAAACATTCAGTACTTC
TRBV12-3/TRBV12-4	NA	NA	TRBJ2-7	CASSLGAGASYEQYF	TGTGCCAGCAGTTTAGGGGCGGGGGCCTCCTACGAGCAGTACTTC
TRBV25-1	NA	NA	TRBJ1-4	CASSDRAYSTNEKLFF	TGTGCCAGCAGTGATCGAGCATACTCGACTAATGAAAAACTGTTTTTT
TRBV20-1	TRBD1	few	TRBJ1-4	CSARAGTGNEKLFF	TGCAGTGCTAGAGCCGGGACAGGGAATGAAAAACTGTTTTTT
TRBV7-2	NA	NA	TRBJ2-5	CASSFAGLQETQYF	TGTGCCAGCAGCTTCGCAGGGCTACAAGAGACCCAGTACTTC
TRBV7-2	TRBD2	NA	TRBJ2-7	CASSYQAGVSCEQYF	TGTGCCAGCAGCTATCAAGCGGGGGTTTCCTGCGAGCAGTACTTC
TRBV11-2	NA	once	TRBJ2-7	CASSLTDGSYERYF	TGTGCCAGCAGCCTCACGGACGGGAGCTACGAGCGGTACTTC
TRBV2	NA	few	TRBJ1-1	CASSDLNTEAFF	TGTGCCAGCAGTGATTTGAACACTGAAGCTTTCTTT
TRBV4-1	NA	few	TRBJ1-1	CASSQGVRGNTEAFF	TGCGCCAGCAGCCAGGGAGTCAGAGGGAACACTGAAGCTTTCTTT
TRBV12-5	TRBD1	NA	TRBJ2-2	CASKTGDPGELFF	TGTGCTAGTAAGACAGGGGACCCCGGGGAGCTGTTTTTT
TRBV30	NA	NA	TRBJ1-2	CAWKAGPVDGYTF	TGTGCCTGGAAGGCAGGACCCGTGGACGGCTACACCTTC
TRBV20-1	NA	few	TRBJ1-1	CSAPFRGSVNTEAFF	TGCAGTGCCCCCTTTAGGGGGTCGGTTAACACTGAAGCTTTCTTT
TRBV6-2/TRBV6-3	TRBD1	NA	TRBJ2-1	CASSRDRDMNEQFF	TGTGCCAGCAGTAGGGACAGGGATATGAATGAGCAGTTCTTC
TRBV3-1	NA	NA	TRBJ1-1	CASSQRGGTEAFF	TGTGCCAGCAGCCAGCGGGGAGGGACTGAAGCTTTCTTT
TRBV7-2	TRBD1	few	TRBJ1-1	CASSFLAGGTEAFF	TGTGCCAGCAGCTTCCTGGCAGGGGGCACTGAAGCTTTCTTT
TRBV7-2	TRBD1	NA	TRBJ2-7	CASSLLPDRVSAYEQYF	TGTGCCAGCAGCTTGCTCCCGGACAGGGTCTCCGCCTACGAGCAGTACTTC